A selection of T cell receptor beta chains follows, all from one sample in a study of CD4+ T cells in melanoma. TCRdb keeps only in-frame clones here, not all; method: immunoSEQ multiplex PCR. The sample holds about 9,900 clones, around two thirds seen once. The sequenced sample was tumor tissue. The receptor source for this set is a human donor with melanoma. Each CDR3 is given with its conserved first and last residue. Fields, in order: V gene, CDR3 length, D gene, J gene, CDR3 protein. A D gene is named only where the DNA matches it firmly.

TRBV7-3	13	-	TRBJ2-5	CASSLVGTETQYF
TRBV27	14	TRBD2	TRBJ2-1	CASSLSGGDNEQFF
TRBV5-1	13	-	TRBJ2-3	CASAQADTDTQYF
TRBV15	16	-	TRBJ1-2	CATSRDKQGNHYGYTF
TRBV6-5	12	-	TRBJ1-2	CASRGDMIGYTF
TRBV4-2	14	TRBD1	TRBJ1-2	CASSFNQGGYGYTF
TRBV10-3	18	TRBD1	TRBJ2-6	CAIRGGTGGISGANVLTF
TRBV4-2	15	-	TRBJ1-1	CASSQDLGGNTEAFF
TRBV5-1	11	-	TRBJ1-2	CASSFPGNYTF
TRBV25-1	14	-	TRBJ1-6	CASSERIGNSPLHF
TRBV7-3	15	-	TRBJ2-7	CASSLFPGDRYEQYF
TRBV6-6	13	-	TRBJ1-5	CASSYDGNQPQHF
TRBV7-8	12	-	TRBJ2-5	CASSSPQETQYF
TRBV19	15	-	TRBJ1-1	CASSITLTGGTEAFF
TRBV30	14	-	TRBJ1-6	CAWKGTAGGSPLHF
TRBV14	15	-	TRBJ2-3	CASSQEWARSDTQYF
TRBV6-5	11	-	TRBJ2-1	CASSNINEQFF
TRBV5-1	17	-	TRBJ2-5	CASSLAPSGSGQETQYF
TRBV5-4	15	-	TRBJ2-7	CASSLGVGTGYEQYF
TRBV6-6	11	-	TRBJ1-1	CASIAEVGAFF
TRBV18	14	TRBD1	TRBJ1-6	CASSPTGGDSPLHF
TRBV29-1	10	-	TRBJ2-3	CSVSTDTQYF
TRBV7-1	13	TRBD1	TRBJ2-7	CASSVGQAYEQYF
TRBV4-1	14	TRBD1	TRBJ1-6	CASSQAGGGSPLHF
TRBV6-6	15	-	TRBJ2-1	CASSYAGSLINEQFF
TRBV2	16	TRBD2	TRBJ2-1	CASSERSAGGPFEQFF
TRBV5-1	16	TRBD1	TRBJ2-7	CASSRGGTGGGYEQYF
TRBV28	15	TRBD1	TRBJ2-2	CASSLPGTGIGELFF
TRBV7-2	13	TRBD2	TRBJ2-5	CASNPTGGVTQYF
TRBV6-1	15	TRBD2	TRBJ2-1	CASQLPSGGDNEQFF
TRBV18	13	-	TRBJ1-3	CASSREAGNTIYF
TRBV7-3	14	-	TRBJ1-1	CASSGGTAGTEAFF
TRBV7-3	16	TRBD2	TRBJ2-6	CASSLYGGAGANVLTF
TRBV20-1	11	-	TRBJ2-7	CSGQETYEQYF
TRBV6-1	15	-	TRBJ2-6	CASSERFSGANVLTF
TRBV5-1	14	TRBD1	TRBJ2-7	CASSLGQGSKEQYF
TRBV9	14	-	TRBJ1-2	CASSATDTSYGYTF
TRBV29-1	14	-	TRBJ1-3	CSVDGGATGNTIYF
TRBV5-1	12	-	TRBJ1-2	CASSLDATGYTF
TRBV5-1	19	TRBD2	TRBJ2-6	CASSSPGGGLSSGANVLTF
TRBV19	13	-	TRBJ1-1	CASVGPMNTEAFF
TRBV30	16	-	TRBJ1-2	CAWRDGQGYFNYGYTF
TRBV5-6	14	-	TRBJ1-2	CASSLVFREGGYTF
TRBV6-5	15	-	TRBJ2-7	CASRLNREPTYEQYF
TRBV5-1	15	-	TRBJ2-2	CASSLVGLGTGELFF
TRBV7-6	16	TRBD2	TRBJ2-1	CASSLAGLAGEDEQFF
TRBV7-7	15	TRBD1	TRBJ2-5	CASSSTGGSGETQYF
TRBV30	14	TRBD1	TRBJ1-4	CAWSLGTGAVKLFF
TRBV5-1	15	-	TRBJ2-3	CASSSGRLTTDTQYF
TRBV19	15	TRBD2	TRBJ2-1	CASSMSSGGYNEQFF
TRBV18	15	-	TRBJ1-6	CASSLSGPINSPLHF
TRBV27	15	TRBD2	TRBJ2-2	CASSRLAGDTGELFF
TRBV9	12	-	TRBJ1-1	CASSPVDTEAFF
TRBV4-1	15	TRBD2	TRBJ2-2	CASSLLAMDTGELFF
TRBV7-3	15	-	TRBJ2-6	CASSREGSGANVLTF
TRBV10-3	16	-	TRBJ1-1	CAIKEGGRGGTYEAFF